This entry describes one T cell receptor beta chain. Trimming shortened V by 0 bases and J by 5 bases, and 13 bases separated the two germline ends. The germline CDR1 and CDR2 sequences are LGHNA and YSLEER. This CDR3 comprises 15 residues. Generated by immunoSEQ multiplex PCR, the TCRdb table keeps only in-frame clones and is missing some. The sample includes tens of thousands of clones, 70% to 90% of them seen just once. The time point denotes: blood 4 weeks post-SBRT, at nephrectomy. The treatment is: 15 Gy SBRT to primary tumor, nephrectomy 4 weeks later. Nephrectomy followed 15 Gy stereotactic body radiation by 4 weeks. After SBRT, blood was collected at 2 and 4 weeks, plus baseline. The data originate from a study of radiation and T cells in renal cell carcinoma.

The chain carries TRBV4-3 and TRBJ1-2; D remains unclear. The sequence derives from a woman aged 60 to 75 with renal cell carcinoma. The sequenced sample was blood, obtained from a patient whose treatment included radiotherapy and nephrectomy. CDR3 bases: TGCGCCAGCAGCCAAGATGAGGGATTTGGGTATGGCTACACCTTC. Translated, it gives CASSQDEGFGYGYTF.